Presented here are 21 T cell receptor beta chains from one specimen sequenced in a study of blood T cell repertoires in COVID-19. The protocol was immunoSEQ multiplex PCR, while the TCRdb copy is restricted to in-frame clones and leaves out a portion. The repertoire holds approximately 430,000 clones, 86% seen once, with 1.4% in the top ten. Source material: peripheral blood. The receptors derive from a woman under 40 with active or convalescent COVID-19.

The chain combines TRBV5-6 with TRBJ1-3; possibly TRBD1 for D (6 bases). The CDR3 is 17 residues long. The V gene's germline CDR1 is SGHDT and CDR2 YYEEEE. V was shortened by 2 bases and J by 0 bases, with 15 bases between the two germline ends. This chain's CDR3 is CASSFSTGQNSGNTIYF. As DNA, the CDR3 is TGTGCCAGCAGCTTTAGTACGGGACAAAACTCTGGAAACACCATATATTTT.

V is TRBV5-1 and J is TRBJ2-5; 9 bases agree with TRBD2. Losses at the gene ends were 0 bases for V and 3 bases for J; bases not matched to a gene: 3. This CDR3 comprises 15 residues. Germline-derived CDR1 and CDR2 are SGHRS and YFSETQ. In nucleotides, the CDR3 is TGCGCCAGCAGCTTGGGCGGGGGGGCTGAAGAGACCCAGTACTTC. It yields the protein CASSLGGGAEETQYF.

The V gene is TRBV7-2, the J gene TRBJ1-2, with 10 bases matching TRBD1. Germline-derived CDR1 and CDR2 are SGHTA and FQGNSA. This CDR3 has 16 residues. Trimming at V came to 5 bases and at J to 4 bases, leaving 10 bases not matched to a gene. CDR3 DNA sequence: TGTGCCAGCAGCCCTAGGCCGGGACAGGGGACCTATGGCTACACCTTC. It codes for CASSPRPGQGTYGYTF.

This clone appeared once. The sample contains more than one DNA sequence encoding this CDR3. The genes are TRBV2 and TRBJ1-1; D call uncertain. The CDR3 covers 13 residues. Between the trimmed V and J ends, which lost 1 base and 1 base, there was a span of 4 bases. CDR1 SNHLY and CDR2 FYNNEI come from the germline V gene. CDR3 DNA sequence: TGTGCCAGCAGTGAAGGAGGGAACACTGAAGCTTTCTTT. It encodes CASSEGGNTEAFF. The variable domain in full, with the rest retrieved from reference TRBV2 and TRBJ1-1, is EPEVTQTPSHQVTQMGQEVILRCVPISNHLYFYWYRQILGQKVEFLVSFYNNEISEKSEIFDDQFSVERPDGSNFTLKIRSTKLEDSAMYFCASSEGGNTEAFFGQGTRLTVV.

V and J are TRBV3-1 (or the pseudogene TRBV3-2) and TRBJ2-7, with TRBD2 matching 10 bases. CDR3 length equals 15 residues. CDR1 and CDR2 (germline): LGHDT, YNNKEL (reference sequence). The J segment lost 4 bases and the V segment lost 2 bases, leaving 5 bases of the junction unmatched. CDR3 bases: TGTGCCAGCAGCCAACATAGCGGGAGGAAATACGAGCAGTACTTC. The encoded protein is CASSQHSGRKYEQYF.

The chain has TRBV7-2 and TRBJ2-2; 14 nucleotides match TRBD2. The CDR3 has 17 residues. With V trimmed by 3 bases and J by 8 bases, 8 bases remained unmatched. Germline V gene data show CDR1 as SGHTA and CDR2 as FQGNSA. The CDR3 sequence is CASSFSGTSGGMGELFF. CDR3 DNA: TGTGCCAGCAGCTTCTCCGGGACTAGCGGGGGAATGGGGGAGCTGTTTTTT.

This sequence joins TRBV7-6 and TRBJ2-3; 8 bases match TRBD2. CDR3 size: 16 residues. Germline V gene sequence: CDR1 SGHVS, CDR2 FNYEAQ. The junction had 9 bases not matched to a gene; V was cut back by 5 bases and J by 2 bases. As DNA, the CDR3 is TGTGCCAGCAGCGTGGAGGCGGGGGGCCACACAGATACGCAGTATTTT. Translation: CASSVEAGGHTDTQYF.

The V call is TRBV18, the J call TRBJ2-2; the D gene is possibly TRBD1 (6 bases). V was clipped by 2 bases and J by 4 bases, with 17 bases between them. CDR1 KGHSH and CDR2 LQKENI come from the germline V gene. The CDR3 is 17 residues long. The CDR3 bases are TGTGCCAGCTCACCATCTAAACAGGGTGGAGGCACCGGGGAGCTGTTTTTT. Translation gives CASSPSKQGGGTGELFF. Full variable domain (missing parts from reference TRBV18 and TRBJ2-2): NAGVMQNPRHLVRRRGQEARLRCSPMKGHSHVYWYRQLPEEGLKFMVYLQKENIIDESGMPKERFSAEFPKEGPSILRIQQVVRGDSAAYFCASSPSKQGGGTGELFFGEGSRLTVL.

The rearrangement links TRBV4-1 to TRBJ1-1; D is ambiguous. V lost 0 bases to trimming and J lost 6 bases, with 14 bases between them. This CDR3 is built from 15 residues. Germline V gene data show CDR1 as MGHRA and CDR2 as YSYEKL. The CDR3 DNA follows: TGCGCCAGCAGCCAAGATTTGATAGGCCGGGCTGAAGCTTTCTTT. This encodes CASSQDLIGRAEAFF.

This chain joins TRBV19 and TRBJ2-2; 7 bases align to TRBD2. The CDR3 is 17 residues long. Trimming took 4 bases from V and 0 from J; bases not matched to a gene: 8. CDR1 and CDR2 from the germline V gene are LNHDA and SQIVND (reference sequence). CDR3 in DNA: TGTGCCAGTAGTACCCTTTGGGGGGGGACGAACACCGGGGAGCTGTTTTTT. Amino acids: CASSTLWGGTNTGELFF.

The rearrangement uses TRBV11-3 and TRBJ2-2, with 7 bases matching TRBD2. V dropped 5 bases and J dropped 4; count of bases not matched to a gene: 4. Germline assignment: CDR1 SGHNT and CDR2 YENEEA. The length of the CDR3 is 14 residues. The CDR3 DNA follows: TGTGCCAGCAGCCCAGCGGGGTCCACCGGGGAGCTGTTTTTT. Translating gives CASSPAGSTGELFF.

This clone was recorded a few times. The gene calls are TRBV19 and TRBJ2-7; D perhaps matches TRBD1 (6 bases). V shed 4 bases and J shed 2 bases, with 15 bases lying between them. Germline V lookup: CDR1 LNHDA, CDR2 SQIVND (reference sequence). CDR3 length: 15 amino acids. The CDR3 sequence is CASSRKAGETYEQYF. CDR3 nucleotide sequence: TGTGCCAGTAGTAGAAAAGCAGGGGAAACCTACGAGCAGTACTTC.

The chain's CDR3 is CASSQEDYGRAETQYF. The CDR3 DNA is TGTGCCAGCAGCCAAGAAGATTACGGCAGGGCAGAGACCCAGTACTTC. The chain uses TRBV3-1 (or the pseudogene TRBV3-2) and TRBJ2-5, with a possible D match to TRBD1 (5 bases). Deletions cut 0 bases from V and 4 bases from J, with 15 bases between. Germline CDR1 is LGHDT and CDR2 is YNNKEL (reference sequence). There are 16 residues in the CDR3.

V gene TRBV6-5 combines with J gene TRBJ1-1; 8 positions agree with TRBD1. Germline-derived CDR1 and CDR2 are MNHEY and SVGAGI. Trimming cost V 2 bases and J 4 bases; bases outside gene matches: 9. CDR3 length: 16 amino acids. CDR3 residues: CASSYRRGRSGTEAFF. The CDR3 nucleotides read TGTGCCAGCAGTTACCGCAGGGGGCGCTCGGGCACTGAAGCTTTCTTT.

This chain uses TRBV11-2 with TRBJ2-3; 7 bases map to TRBD2. This CDR3 region has 18 residues. V was pared by 4 bases and J by 6 bases, with 19 bases of the junction left unmatched. Germline V gives CDR1 SGHAT, CDR2 FQNNGV. In nucleotides, the CDR3 is TGTGCCAGCAGCTCCCTGCGGGGGTTCGAGCTAGCGCCGGATACGCAGTATTTT. Encoded protein: CASSSLRGFELAPDTQYF.

The CDR3, as DNA: TGTGCCAGCAGTTACCTCGGGGCAGGGGCCAGTGAGCAGTTCTTC. It specifies CASSYLGAGASEQFF. V gene TRBV6-5 combines with J gene TRBJ2-1; possibly TRBD1 for D (6 bases). Germline CDR1 MNHEY, CDR2 SVGAGI. This CDR3 is 15 amino acids long. Trimming stripped 2 bases from V and 9 bases from J, with 17 bases between.

The rearrangement links TRBV11-2 to TRBJ1-5; D perhaps matches TRBD1 (6 bases). The CDR3 is 13 residues long. CDR1 SGHAT and CDR2 FQNNGV come from the germline V gene. Trimming removed 2 bases from V and 6 bases from J, with 8 bases in between. CDR3 sequence: CASSLSGAQPQHF. In nucleotides, the CDR3 is TGTGCCAGCAGCTTATCAGGGGCTCAGCCCCAGCATTTT.

The chain links TRBV11-2 to TRBJ2-7; 7 nucleotides line up with TRBD2. Germline CDR1 reads SGHAT; CDR2 reads FQNNGV. Trimming removed 3 bases from V and 4 bases from J; junction bases left unmatched: 15. CDR3 length: 17 residues. The CDR3 sequence: CASSFLGEGRGSYEQYF. The DNA for the CDR3 is TGTGCCAGCAGCTTTTTGGGGGAGGGCAGAGGTTCATACGAGCAGTACTTC.

The chain is built from TRBV7-6 and TRBJ2-1, with D unclear. The CDR3 covers 15 residues. With 4 bases removed from V and 7 bases from J, the gap between germline ends came to 17 bases. In germline, CDR1 is SGHVS, CDR2 FNYEAQ. DNA of the CDR3: TGTGCCAGCAGCTATGAGGCAGACTCGAGAAATGAGCAGTTCTTC. This sequence encodes CASSYEADSRNEQFF.

This rearrangement joins TRBV2 to TRBJ1-2, with TRBD1 matching 7 bases. The V and J ends lost 6 bases and 8 bases, in that order; junction bases with no gene match: 18. The germline CDR1 and CDR2 sequences are SNHLY and FYNNEI. The CDR3 is 16 residues long. CDR3 region: CASRVSTGNRLEGYTF. The DNA for the CDR3 is TGTGCCAGCAGGGTATCGACAGGGAATCGTCTCGAAGGCTACACCTTC.

The V gene is TRBV5-5, the J gene TRBJ2-3, with 11 bases lining up with TRBD2. The CDR3 length is 16 residues. V was clipped by 2 bases and J by 3 bases; unmatched bases: 5. CDR1 and CDR2 from the germline V gene are SGHKS and YYEKEE (reference sequence). The CDR3: CASSLLAGGITDTQYF. The CDR3 DNA follows: TGTGCCAGCAGCTTATTAGCGGGAGGGATTACAGATACGCAGTATTTT.